This paragraph reports one T cell receptor (beta chain). Profiling relied on immunoSEQ multiplex PCR, and the TCRdb table lists in-frame clones only, not all of them. The table records under 350,000 clones, 80% to 90% of them present only once. Trimming stripped 2 bases from V and 7 bases from J, with 14 bases between. Per the germline V gene, CDR1 is MNHEY and CDR2 is SVGEGT. The CDR3 length is 14 residues. This sample is part of a study of blood T cell repertoires in COVID-19. Cohort allocation depended upon clinical history that participants reported. This rearrangement joins TRBV6-2 or TRBV6-3 to TRBJ1-2, with D perhaps TRBD1 (6 bases). The material sequenced was PBMCs or T cells enriched from blood (not recorded which). This TCR was sampled from a woman aged 40-49 years with acute COVID-19. CDR3 bases: TGTGCCAGCAGTTACGAGGTCGCAGGGGCTGGCTACACCTTC. Translating gives CASSYEVAGAGYTF.